Shown below are 18 T cell receptor beta chains from a single sample sequenced in a study of T cell repertoires and HLA-DP antigens. These TCRs are of unknown antigen specificity. Profiling relied on immunoSEQ multiplex PCR, and the TCRdb table lists in-frame clones only, not all of them. The table shows roughly 120,000 clones, with 80% to 95% occurring only once. The source material was CD4+ T cells from PBMCs. The receptors derive from a woman younger than 30 in good health and CMV-seronegative.

In DNA form, the CDR3 reads TGTGCCAGCAGCAATCTCCGCGGGGGACTAGCTTATTCCGGGGAGCTGTTTTTT. This translates into CASSNLRGGLAYSGELFF. The chain joins TRBV7-9 to TRBJ2-2, with 9 bases aligning to TRBD2. Germline V gives CDR1 SEHNR, CDR2 FQNEAQ (reference sequence). The V and J ends lost 5 bases and 6 bases, in that order; junction bases with no gene match: 16. The CDR3 is 18 residues long.

J is TRBJ1-2 and V is TRBV5-1; D possibly corresponds to TRBD1 (6 bases). The germline V gene encodes CDR1 SGHRS and CDR2 YFSETQ. Trimming took 4 bases from V and 7 from J, leaving 20 bases between them. The CDR3 covers 15 residues. The CDR3, as DNA: TGCGCCAGCAGCCTAACAGCCCCTGAGGGGGGTGGCTACACCTTC. It specifies CASSLTAPEGGGYTF.

The rearrangement uses TRBV18 and TRBJ2-1; D is ambiguous. This CDR3 comprises 15 residues. V was cut by 6 bases and J by 0 bases, with 12 bases left in between. From germline, CDR1 is KGHSH and CDR2 LQKENI. The CDR3 coding sequence is TGTGCCAGCTCTACCACAGCGAGCTCCTACAATGAGCAGTTCTTC. This codes for CASSTTASSYNEQFF.

This chain joins TRBV29-1 and TRBJ1-1; D perhaps matches TRBD1 (6 bases). The CDR3 totals 13 residues. Germline V gene data show CDR1 as SQVTM and CDR2 as ANQGSEA. Trimming removed 6 bases at V and 0 bases at J, with 11 bases between. The CDR3 DNA follows: TGCAGCGTATCAGGGGTCCTGAACACTGAAGCTTTCTTT. It translates to CSVSGVLNTEAFF.

V usage is TRBV15 and J usage is TRBJ1-6; TRBD1 matches 8 bases. V lost 5 bases and J lost 10; bases outside the gene matches: 7. Germline lookup yields CDR1 LNHNV and CDR2 YYDKDF (reference sequence). The CDR3 spans 14 residues. This chain's CDR3 is CATSEGQGPSPLHF. CDR3 DNA sequence: TGTGCCACCAGCGAAGGACAGGGACCATCACCCCTCCACTTT. Full variable domain (rest looked up from reference TRBV15 and TRBJ1-6): DAMVIQNPRYQVTQFGKPVTLSCSQTLNHNVMYWYQQKSSQAPKLLFHYYDKDFNNEADTPDNFQSRRPNTSFCFLDIRSPGLGDTAMYLCATSEGQGPSPLHFGNGTRLTVT.

A single count supports this clone. This sequence joins TRBV6-5 and TRBJ2-7; D gene uncertain. In germline, CDR1 is MNHEY, CDR2 SVGAGI. The CDR3 sequence is 12 residues long. With 0 bases removed from V and 3 bases from J, the gap between germline ends came to 3 bases. CDR3 coding DNA: TGTGCCAGCAGTTACTCGCGCTACGAGCAGTACTTC. Its translation: CASSYSRYEQYF.

The chain couples TRBV5-1 to TRBJ1-4; no reliable D call. The CDR3 length is 14 residues. Germline assignment: CDR1 SGHRS and CDR2 YFSETQ. V dropped 0 bases and J dropped 4 bases, with 7 bases sitting between them. CDR3 sequence reads: CASSLVGFNEKLFF. CDR3 coding DNA: TGCGCCAGCAGCTTGGTAGGATTTAATGAAAAACTGTTTTTT.

The CDR3 coding sequence is TGTGCCAGCAGCTTGGCCGTGGGGGCAGAGACCCAGTACTTC. Protein sequence: CASSLAVGAETQYF. This sequence joins TRBV5-5 and TRBJ2-5, with D maybe TRBD1 (6 bases). This CDR3 has 14 amino acids. The germline V gene has CDR1 SGHKS and CDR2 YYEKEE (reference sequence). The V end was cut by 0 bases, the J end by 4 bases, with 10 bases between.

Of note for this clone: This same CDR3 is encoded by further DNA sequences in the sample. J is TRBJ2-5 and V is TRBV29-1; no definite D call. The CDR3 covers 10 residues. Germline CDR1 SQVTM, CDR2 ANQGSEA. The V end lost 4 bases, the J end lost 5 bases, and 5 bases lay between the germline ends. The CDR3 here is CSVGTETQYF. The DNA for the CDR3 is TGCAGCGTTGGAACGGAGACCCAGTACTTC. The full variable domain, in which reference TRBV29-1 and TRBJ2-5 provide the parts outside the CDR3, is SAVISQKPSRDICQRGTSLTIQCQVDSQVTMMFWYRQQPGQSLTLIATANQGSEATYESGFVIDKFPISRPNLTFSTLTVSNMSPEDSSIYLCSVGTETQYFGPGTRLLVL.

The chain carries TRBV28 and TRBJ2-7, with D perhaps matching TRBD2 (6 bases). CDR1 and CDR2 (germline): MDHEN, SYDVKM. V lost 7 bases, J lost 0 bases, and 19 bases lay in between. The CDR3 spans 16 residues. The CDR3: CASNQGLATSSYEQYF. As DNA, the CDR3 is TGTGCCAGCAACCAGGGACTGGCGACTAGCTCCTACGAGCAGTACTTC.

V and J are TRBV7-6 and TRBJ2-2, with a possible D match to TRBD1 (6 bases). This CDR3 has 16 amino acids. The V gene's germline CDR1 is SGHVS and CDR2 FNYEAQ. V was clipped by 1 base and J by 0 bases, with 9 bases between them. DNA for the CDR3: TGTGCCAGCAGCTTAGACTACAGGGCGAACACCGGGGAGCTGTTTTTT. As protein: CASSLDYRANTGELFF.

This clone appeared a single time. The chain uses TRBV6-6 and TRBJ2-7, with 7 bases lining up with TRBD1. The CDR3 extends over 14 amino acids. Trimming took 5 bases from V and 2 from J; bases not matched to a gene: 6. Germline V gene lookup returns CDR1 MNHNY and CDR2 SVGAGI (reference sequence). The CDR3 coding sequence is TGTGCCAGCAGTATTAGACAGGGACCCTACGAGCAGTACTTC. Its translation is CASSIRQGPYEQYF.

V is TRBV27 and J is TRBJ2-2; maybe TRBD1 (5 bases). Germline V lookup: CDR1 MNHEY, CDR2 SMNVEV (reference sequence). The CDR3 totals 14 residues. The V and J ends lost 0 bases and 5 bases respectively, with 7 bases between them. The CDR3 protein is CASSLSQETGELFF. DNA for the CDR3: TGTGCCAGCAGTTTATCACAGGAAACCGGGGAGCTGTTTTTT.

The V gene is TRBV19, the J gene TRBJ1-1; weak D call: TRBD1 (5 bases). The V and J ends lost 6 bases and 1 base respectively, with 21 bases between them. CDR1 and CDR2 from the germline V gene are LNHDA and SQIVND (reference sequence). The CDR3 sequence is 17 residues long. The CDR3 spells CASRRRRALGQNTEAFF. CDR3 nucleotides: TGTGCCAGTAGACGACGGCGGGCCCTTGGACAGAACACTGAAGCTTTCTTT.

J is TRBJ2-5 and V is TRBV19; the match to TRBD1 covers 9 bases. V lost 1 base to trimming and J lost 5 bases; unmatched junction nucleotides: 5. CDR3 length: 15 amino acids. From germline, CDR1 is LNHDA and CDR2 SQIVND (reference sequence). CDR3 DNA: TGTGCCAGTAGTATAGCGGCGACAGGGGGGGAGACCCAGTACTTC. This sequence encodes CASSIAATGGETQYF.

This rearrangement joins TRBV29-1 to TRBJ1-2, with TRBD1 matching over 10 bases. J gave up 7 bases and V 7 bases, and 6 bases lay outside the gene matches. Germline CDR1 reads SQVTM; CDR2 reads ANQGSEA. The CDR3 covers 12 residues. The CDR3 reads CSGYRTGGGYTF. In nucleotides, the CDR3 is TGCAGCGGCTACCGGACAGGGGGTGGCTACACCTTC.

Details on this clone: An end of the junction does not agree with germline; a read error may underlie this. The chain is built from TRBV7-7 and TRBJ2-3; the D is unclear. This CDR3 region has 14 residues. Germline V lookup: CDR1 SSHAT, CDR2 FNYEAQ (reference sequence). In nucleotides, the CDR3 is TGTGCTAGCAGCTCCCTTGACATTCGGGATACGCAGTATTTT. The encoded protein is CASSSLDIRDTQYF.

The chain is built from TRBV19 and TRBJ1-5; possibly TRBD1 for D (6 bases). This CDR3 spans 16 amino acids. Germline lookup yields CDR1 LNHDA and CDR2 SQIVND (reference sequence). Trimming took 3 bases from V and 0 from J, leaving 12 bases between them. The CDR3 is CASSIPTGSSNQPQHF. DNA for the CDR3: TGTGCCAGTAGTATCCCAACAGGGAGTAGCAATCAGCCCCAGCATTTT.